The 13 T cell receptor beta chains below come from one sample, sequenced in a study of blood T cell repertoires in COVID-19. The method was immunoSEQ multiplex PCR; TCRdb's version includes in-frame clones alone and lacks a portion of them. The table lists about 260,000 clones, 80% to 90% of them singletons. The sample comprised PBMCs or T cells enriched from blood (not recorded which). The receptor set was obtained from a man in his fifties who had been exposed to COVID-19.

The genes are TRBV2 and TRBJ1-3; D is possibly TRBD1 (6 bases). Germline CDR1 is SNHLY and CDR2 is FYNNEI. The CDR3 loop spans 15 amino acids. V was shortened by 6 bases and J by 4 bases, with 16 bases between the two germline ends. CDR3 residues: CASRTGIAGGNTIYF. The CDR3 bases are TGTGCCAGCAGAACAGGGATCGCCGGGGGAAACACCATATATTTT.

CDR3 bases: TGTGCCAGCAGCCTGGGACTAGGCAATGAGCAGTTCTTC. This codes for CASSLGLGNEQFF. This rearrangement joins TRBV7-6 to TRBJ2-1; 8 bases fit TRBD2. This CDR3 is built from 13 residues. Germline V lookup: CDR1 SGHVS, CDR2 FNYEAQ. Trimming at V came to 5 bases and at J to 6 bases, leaving 3 bases not matched to a gene.

V usage is TRBV5-4 and J usage is TRBJ2-3, with 14 bases aligning to TRBD2. The CDR3 covers 16 residues. CDR1 SGHNT and CDR2 YYREEE come from the germline V gene (reference sequence). The trim removed 4 bases at V and 6 bases at J, leaving 7 bases unmatched. CDR3 protein: CASSPGTSGRADTQYF. The CDR3 DNA reads as TGTGCCAGCAGCCCGGGGACTAGCGGGAGAGCGGATACGCAGTATTTT.

V usage is TRBV19 and J usage is TRBJ1-2; tentatively, D is TRBD1 (6 bases). The CDR3 consists of 12 residues. Germline assignment: CDR1 LNHDA and CDR2 SQIVND (reference sequence). Trimming took 8 bases from V and 3 from J, leaving 10 bases between them. Written as DNA, the CDR3 is TGTGCCAGTGGGGGCCCGGACTATGGCTACACCTTC. Protein: CASGGPDYGYTF.

The J gene is TRBJ1-1, the V gene TRBV4-1; D perhaps matches TRBD1 (6 bases). CDR3 length: 15 amino acids. Trimming stripped 4 bases from V and 0 bases from J, with 12 bases between. In germline, CDR1 is MGHRA, CDR2 YSYEKL. In DNA, the CDR3 is TGCGCCAGCAGCCTTGAGGACAGCTTGAACACTGAAGCTTTCTTT. This sequence encodes CASSLEDSLNTEAFF.

The rearrangement joins TRBV24-1 to TRBJ2-7; possibly TRBD1 for D (5 bases). The CDR3 has 15 amino acids. From germline, CDR1 is KGHDR and CDR2 SFDVKD. V lost 4 bases, J lost 2 bases, and 14 bases lay in between. The CDR3 DNA reads as TGTGCCACCAGTGACCCGACAGCCAGTCCCTACGAGCAGTACTTC. This translates into CATSDPTASPYEQYF.

J is TRBJ2-7 and V is TRBV5-1; TRBD2 might be the D (5 bases). The CDR3 sequence is 14 residues long. Trimming stripped 5 bases from V and 0 bases from J, with 12 bases between. Germline assignment: CDR1 SGHRS and CDR2 YFSETQ. The CDR3 is CASRPPRDSYEQYV. In DNA, the CDR3 is TGCGCCAGCAGGCCTCCCCGGGACTCCTACGAGCAGTACGTC.

The chain employs TRBV3-1 (or the pseudogene TRBV3-2) and TRBJ2-1; 8 nucleotides agree with TRBD2. CDR1 is LGHDT, CDR2 YNNKEL, per germline (reference sequence). The CDR3 covers 15 residues. J lost 6 bases, V lost 1 base, and 5 bases had no gene match. In DNA form, the CDR3 reads TGTGCCAGCAGCCAAGGACCCGGGACTAGCAATGAGCAGTTCTTC. Protein: CASSQGPGTSNEQFF.

This chain links TRBV11-3 with TRBJ2-1; TRBD1 might be the D (6 bases). From germline, CDR1 is SGHNT and CDR2 YENEEA. Trimming stripped 2 bases from V and 4 bases from J, with 12 bases between. The CDR3 is 15 amino acids. The CDR3 nucleotides read TGTGCCAGCAGCTTACAGGGAACAGGGTACAATGAGCAGTTCTTC. It is translated as CASSLQGTGYNEQFF.

J is TRBJ1-2 and V is TRBV28; a weak D match, TRBD1 (5 bases). The CDR3 consists of 15 residues. Germline CDR1 is MDHEN and CDR2 is SYDVKM. The germline V and J ends were trimmed by 2 bases and 5 bases, with 15 bases remaining between them. The DNA of the CDR3 is TGTGCCAGCAGTTTAGCGGGACCTCCACGGTATGGCTACACCTTC. As protein: CASSLAGPPRYGYTF.

The rearrangement uses TRBV6-5 and TRBJ1-1, with D uncertain. The length of the CDR3 is 14 residues. V dropped 2 bases and J dropped 3 bases, with 10 bases sitting between them. CDR1 is MNHEY and CDR2 is SVGAGI in the germline V gene. CDR3 in DNA: TGTGCCAGCAGTTACCTAGGAACCTACACTGAAGCTTTCTTT. Protein product: CASSYLGTYTEAFF.

This chain links TRBV3-1 (or the pseudogene TRBV3-2) with TRBJ1-3; TRBD1 might be the D (6 bases). CDR1 and CDR2 (germline): LGHDT, YNNKEL (reference sequence). V was pared by 5 bases and J by 5 bases, with 10 bases between. This CDR3 has 13 residues. The CDR3 region has the DNA TGTGCCAGCAGCAAAACAGGGAGAAACACCATATATTTT. This translates into CASSKTGRNTIYF.

The gene calls are TRBV19 and TRBJ1-3; 7 bases align to TRBD1. Losses at the gene ends were 0 bases for V and 2 bases for J; bases not matched to a gene: 4. Germline CDR1 and CDR2: LNHDA and SQIVND (reference sequence). The CDR3 consists of 16 residues. The CDR3 is CASSIEKGAAGNTIYF. The CDR3 bases are TGTGCCAGTAGTATAGAAAAGGGGGCGGCTGGAAACACCATATATTTT.